Reported below is one T cell receptor (beta chain). Its antigen remains unidentified. The sample comes from a study of STAT5B mutations in CD4+ large granular lymphocyte leukemia. Overall study results and limits: Top patient clones used TRBV06 genes more often: 8/27 versus 2/35 in controls. Patient CD4-sorted repertoires stayed more clonal than healthy ones after leukemic-clone removal. Main leukemic clonotypes were patient-specific, but roughly 26% appeared at low frequency elsewhere.

Healthy controls were blood donor buffy coats. Sequenced by immunoSEQ multiplex PCR; TCRdb stores in-frame clones only, minus some. The sample records about 33,000 clones, roughly 72% being singletons. The CDR3 runs to 12 residues. The germline gives CDR1 LGHNA, CDR2 YSLEER. Trimming removed 1 base at V and 11 bases at J, with 11 bases between. The receptor was derived from a human donor in good health. The chain employs TRBV4-3 and TRBJ1-1, with unresolved D. Source material: CD4+ T cells from blood buffy coats. The CDR3 DNA follows: TGCGCCAGCAGCCAAGGACGGTCGGATGCTTTCTTT. Protein product: CASSQGRSDAFF.